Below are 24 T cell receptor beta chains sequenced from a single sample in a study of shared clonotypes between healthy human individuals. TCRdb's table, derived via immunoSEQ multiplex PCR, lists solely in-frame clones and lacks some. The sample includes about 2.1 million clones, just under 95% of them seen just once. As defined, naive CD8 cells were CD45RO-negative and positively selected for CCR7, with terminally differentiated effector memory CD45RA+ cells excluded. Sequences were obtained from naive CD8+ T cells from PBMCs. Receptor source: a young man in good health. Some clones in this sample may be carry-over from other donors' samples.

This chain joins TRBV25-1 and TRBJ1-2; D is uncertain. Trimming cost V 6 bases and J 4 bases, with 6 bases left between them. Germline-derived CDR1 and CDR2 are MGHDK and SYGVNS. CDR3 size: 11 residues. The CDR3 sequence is CASRASYGYTF. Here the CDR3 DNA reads TGTGCCAGCAGGGCATCCTATGGCTACACCTTC.

CDR3 sequence (DNA): TGTGCCAGCCAGAAGGGACAGGGGGCCCGGTGGGATACGCAGTATTTT. This translates into CASQKGQGARWDTQYF. This sequence joins TRBV27 and TRBJ2-3; 12 nucleotides align to TRBD1. The CDR3 is made up of 16 amino acids. The germline gives CDR1 MNHEY, CDR2 SMNVEV (reference sequence). J lost 6 bases, V lost 8 bases, and 12 bases had no gene match.

In DNA, the CDR3 is TGCGCCAGCAGCCAAGAGTGGGTGGGGGGACCCTACGAGCAGTACTTC. Protein product: CASSQEWVGGPYEQYF. The chain joins TRBV4-1 to TRBJ2-7, with D possibly matching TRBD2 (6 bases). The CDR3 loop spans 16 amino acids. Germline V gene lookup returns CDR1 MGHRA and CDR2 YSYEKL. The V gene lost 0 bases and the J gene lost 2 bases, with 14 bases spanning the gap.

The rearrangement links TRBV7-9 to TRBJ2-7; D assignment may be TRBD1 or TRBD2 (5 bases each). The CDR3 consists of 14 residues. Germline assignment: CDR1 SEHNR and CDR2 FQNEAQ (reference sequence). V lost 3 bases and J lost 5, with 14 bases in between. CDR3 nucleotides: TGTGCCAGCAGCTTTCGGGACCGCCCTGACGAGCAGTACTTC. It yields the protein CASSFRDRPDEQYF.

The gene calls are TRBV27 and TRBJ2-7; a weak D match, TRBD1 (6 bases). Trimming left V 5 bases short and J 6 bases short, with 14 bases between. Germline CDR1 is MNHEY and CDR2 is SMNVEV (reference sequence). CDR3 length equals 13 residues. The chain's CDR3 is CASSKWTVSEQYF. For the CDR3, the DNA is TGTGCCAGCAGTAAGTGGACAGTCAGCGAGCAGTACTTC.

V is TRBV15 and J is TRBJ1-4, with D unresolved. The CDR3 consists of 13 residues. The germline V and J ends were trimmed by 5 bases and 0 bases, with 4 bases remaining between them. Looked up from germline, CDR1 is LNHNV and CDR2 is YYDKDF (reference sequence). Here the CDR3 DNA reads TGTGCCACCAGCGAAACAACTAATGAAAAACTGTTTTTT. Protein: CATSETTNEKLFF.

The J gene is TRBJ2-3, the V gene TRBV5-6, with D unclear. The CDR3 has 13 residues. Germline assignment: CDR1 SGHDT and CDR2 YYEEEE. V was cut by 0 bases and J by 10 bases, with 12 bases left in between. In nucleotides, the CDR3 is TGTGCCAGCAGCTTGGGACGGAATTCTCCGCAGTATTTT. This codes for CASSLGRNSPQYF.

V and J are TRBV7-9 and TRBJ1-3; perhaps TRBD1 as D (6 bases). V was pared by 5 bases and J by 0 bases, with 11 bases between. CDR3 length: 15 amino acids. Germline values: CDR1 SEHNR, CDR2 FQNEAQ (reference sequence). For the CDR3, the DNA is TGTGCCAGCAGCCCGTTCAGGGGCTCTGGAAACACCATATATTTT. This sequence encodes CASSPFRGSGNTIYF. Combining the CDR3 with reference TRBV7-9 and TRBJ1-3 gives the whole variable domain DTGVSQNPRHKITKRGQNVTFRCDPISEHNRLYWYRQTLGQGPEFLTYFQNEAQLEKSRLLSDRFSAERPKGSFSTLEIQRTEQGDSAMYLCASSPFRGSGNTIYFGEGSWLTVV.

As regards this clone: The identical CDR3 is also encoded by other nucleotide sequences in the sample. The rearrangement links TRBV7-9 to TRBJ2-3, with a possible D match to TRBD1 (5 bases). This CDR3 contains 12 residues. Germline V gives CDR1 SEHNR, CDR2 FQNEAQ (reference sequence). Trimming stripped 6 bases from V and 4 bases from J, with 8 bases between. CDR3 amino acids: CASSQQADTQYF. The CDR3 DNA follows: TGTGCCAGCAGTCAACAGGCAGATACGCAGTATTTT.

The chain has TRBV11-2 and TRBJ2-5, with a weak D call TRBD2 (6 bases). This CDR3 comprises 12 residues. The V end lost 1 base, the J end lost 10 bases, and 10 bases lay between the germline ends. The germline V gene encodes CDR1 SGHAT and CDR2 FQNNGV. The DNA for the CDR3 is TGTGCCAGCAGCTTAGGCACCGGGGGCCAGTACTTC. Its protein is CASSLGTGGQYF.

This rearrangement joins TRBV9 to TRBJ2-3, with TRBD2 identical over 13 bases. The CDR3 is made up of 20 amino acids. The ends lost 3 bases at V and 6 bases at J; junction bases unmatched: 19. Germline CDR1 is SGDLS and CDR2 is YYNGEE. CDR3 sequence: CASSAEFGTSGIYQGDTQYF. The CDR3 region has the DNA TGTGCCAGCAGCGCCGAGTTCGGGACTAGCGGGATCTATCAGGGGGATACGCAGTATTTT.

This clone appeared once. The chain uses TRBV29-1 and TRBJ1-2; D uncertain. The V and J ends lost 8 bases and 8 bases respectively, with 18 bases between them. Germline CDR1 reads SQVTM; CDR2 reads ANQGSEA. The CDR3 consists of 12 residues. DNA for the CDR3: TGCAGCCCTGTAGGCGACCTTGTGGGCTACACCTTC. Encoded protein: CSPVGDLVGYTF.

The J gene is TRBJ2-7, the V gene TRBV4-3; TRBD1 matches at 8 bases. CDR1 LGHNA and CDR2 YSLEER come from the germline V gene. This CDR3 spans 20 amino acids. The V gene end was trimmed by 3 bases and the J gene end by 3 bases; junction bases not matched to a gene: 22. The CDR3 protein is CASSQEREVRGQVGYYEQYF. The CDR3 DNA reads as TGCGCCAGCAGCCAGGAACGGGAAGTCAGGGGGCAAGTGGGATACTACGAGCAGTACTTC.

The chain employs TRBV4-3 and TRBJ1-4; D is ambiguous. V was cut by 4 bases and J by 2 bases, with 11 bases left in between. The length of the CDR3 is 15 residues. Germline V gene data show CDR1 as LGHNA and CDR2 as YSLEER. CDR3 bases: TGCGCCAGCAGCCCGTATCACACCACTAATGAAAAACTGTTTTTT. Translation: CASSPYHTTNEKLFF.

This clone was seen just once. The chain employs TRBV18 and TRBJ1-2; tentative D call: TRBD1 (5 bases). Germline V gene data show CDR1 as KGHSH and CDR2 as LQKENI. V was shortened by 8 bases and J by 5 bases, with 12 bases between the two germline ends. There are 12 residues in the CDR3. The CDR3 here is CASLGPTYGYTF. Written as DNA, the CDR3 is TGTGCCAGCCTGGGACCGACTTATGGCTACACCTTC.

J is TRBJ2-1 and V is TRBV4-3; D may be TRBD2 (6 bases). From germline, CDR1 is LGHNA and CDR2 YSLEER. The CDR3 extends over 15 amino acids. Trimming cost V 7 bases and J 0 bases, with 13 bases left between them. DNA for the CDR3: TGCGCCAGCACCTACGGAGGGAACTCCTACAATGAGCAGTTCTTC. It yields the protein CASTYGGNSYNEQFF.

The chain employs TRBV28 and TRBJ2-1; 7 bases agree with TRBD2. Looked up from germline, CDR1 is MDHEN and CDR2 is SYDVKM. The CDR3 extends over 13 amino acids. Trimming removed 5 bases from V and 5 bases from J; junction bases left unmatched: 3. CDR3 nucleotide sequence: TGTGCCAGCAGTATAGCGGGTAACAATGAGCAGTTCTTC. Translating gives CASSIAGNNEQFF.

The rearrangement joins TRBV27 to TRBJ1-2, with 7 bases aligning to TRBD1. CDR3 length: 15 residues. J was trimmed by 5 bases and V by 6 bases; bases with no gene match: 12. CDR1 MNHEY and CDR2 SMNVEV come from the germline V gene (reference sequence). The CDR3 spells CASSKDGQVYYGYTF. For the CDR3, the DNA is TGTGCCAGCAGCAAAGATGGACAGGTGTATTATGGCTACACCTTC.

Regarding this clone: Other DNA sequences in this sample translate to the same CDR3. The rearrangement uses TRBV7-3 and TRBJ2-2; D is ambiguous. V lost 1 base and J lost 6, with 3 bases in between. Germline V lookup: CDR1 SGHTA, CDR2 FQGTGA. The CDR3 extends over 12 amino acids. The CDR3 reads CASSLKSGELFF. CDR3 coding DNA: TGTGCCAGCAGCTTAAAGTCCGGGGAGCTGTTTTTT.

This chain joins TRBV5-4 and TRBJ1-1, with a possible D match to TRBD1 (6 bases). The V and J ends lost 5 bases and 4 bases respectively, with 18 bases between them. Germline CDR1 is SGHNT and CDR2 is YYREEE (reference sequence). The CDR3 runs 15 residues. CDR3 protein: CASRTTPGVGTEAFF. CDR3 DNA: TGTGCCAGCAGAACTACCCCAGGGGTCGGCACTGAAGCTTTCTTT.

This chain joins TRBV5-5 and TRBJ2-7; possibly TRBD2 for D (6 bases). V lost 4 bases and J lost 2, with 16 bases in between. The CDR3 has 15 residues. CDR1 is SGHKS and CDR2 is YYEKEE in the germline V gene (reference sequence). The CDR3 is CASSGTGGTAYEQYF. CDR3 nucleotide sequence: TGTGCCAGCAGCGGCACAGGAGGGACTGCCTACGAGCAGTACTTC.

DNA of the CDR3: TGTGCCAGCAGCGTACTACAGGGACCCTACAATGAGCAGTTCTTC. Translated: CASSVLQGPYNEQFF. V and J are TRBV9 and TRBJ2-1; a possible D gene is TRBD1 (6 bases). Trimming removed 1 base from V and 2 bases from J, with 10 bases in between. Germline CDR1 and CDR2: SGDLS and YYNGEE. This CDR3 contains 15 residues.

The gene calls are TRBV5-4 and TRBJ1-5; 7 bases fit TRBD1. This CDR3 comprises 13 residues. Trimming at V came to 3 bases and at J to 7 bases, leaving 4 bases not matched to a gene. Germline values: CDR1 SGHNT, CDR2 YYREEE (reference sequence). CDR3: CASSSDRSQPQHF. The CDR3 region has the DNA TGTGCCAGCAGCTCGGACAGGAGCCAGCCCCAGCATTTT.

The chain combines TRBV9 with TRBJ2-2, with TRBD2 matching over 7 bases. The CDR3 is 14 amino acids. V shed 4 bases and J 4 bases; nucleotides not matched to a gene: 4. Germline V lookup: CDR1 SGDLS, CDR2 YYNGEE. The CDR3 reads CASSKGGGTGELFF. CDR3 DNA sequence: TGTGCCAGCAGCAAGGGCGGGGGCACCGGGGAGCTGTTTTTT.